This T cell receptor (beta chain) was retrieved from a study of blood T cells in healthy people across ages. Through a sample-barcoded 5' primer and a J-beta primer mix, a second PCR was run for about 7 to 12 cycles. Every single cDNA molecule received a tag from a template-switch adaptor with 12 random nucleotides. A single record per CDR3 protein comes from TCRdb applying MiXCR to the 5' RACE reads. This table has about 1,400,000 distinct CDR3 sequences, approximately 59% appearing once. As concerns this clonotype: Its antigen is unknown.

In each sample, at least 7 million PBMCs were isolated. The V gene's germline CDR1 is MDHEN and CDR2 SYDVKM. With 2 bases removed from V and 1 base from J, the gap between germline ends came to 11 bases. The CDR3 contains 15 residues. Notes on the study in general: Per million T cells, the diversity of TCR beta decreased roughly linearly as age advanced. In long-lived donors, naive CD4+ cell counts and diversity exceeded those of aged donors.

The source is a man between 18 and 29 years old in good health. The sample consisted of blood. V usage is TRBV28 and J usage is TRBJ1-1; a weak D match, TRBD1 (6 bases). The CDR3 DNA follows: TGTGCCAGCAGTTTAGGGGCAGGGGCGAACACTGAAGCTTTCTTT. This encodes CASSLGAGANTEAFF.